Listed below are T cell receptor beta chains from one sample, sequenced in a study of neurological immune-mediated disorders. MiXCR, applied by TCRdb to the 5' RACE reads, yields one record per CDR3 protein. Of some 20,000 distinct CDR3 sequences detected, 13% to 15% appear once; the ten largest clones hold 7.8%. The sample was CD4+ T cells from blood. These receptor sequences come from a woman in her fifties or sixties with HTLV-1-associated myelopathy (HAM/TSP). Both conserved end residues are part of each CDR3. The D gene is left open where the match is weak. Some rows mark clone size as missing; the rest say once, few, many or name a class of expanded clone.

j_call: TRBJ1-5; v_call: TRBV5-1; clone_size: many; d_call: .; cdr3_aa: CASSFRSGEKNQPQHF; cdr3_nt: TGCGCCAGCAGCTTCAGATCAGGGGAGAAGAATCAGCCCCAGCATTTT
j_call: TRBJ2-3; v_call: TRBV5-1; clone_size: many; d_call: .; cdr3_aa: CASSLNQATDTQYF; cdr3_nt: TGCGCCAGCAGCTTGAATCAGGCCACAGATACGCAGTATTTT
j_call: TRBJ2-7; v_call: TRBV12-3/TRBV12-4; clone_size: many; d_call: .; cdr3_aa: CASSWGTEQYF; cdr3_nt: TGTGCCAGCAGTTGGGGTACCGAGCAGTACTTC
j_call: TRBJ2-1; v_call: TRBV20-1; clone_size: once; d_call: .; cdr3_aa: CSARGDNEQFF; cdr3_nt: TGCAGTGCTAGAGGTGACAATGAGCAGTTCTTC
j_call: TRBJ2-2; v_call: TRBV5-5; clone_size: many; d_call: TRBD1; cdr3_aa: CASSLLSGGLTNTGELFF; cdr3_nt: TGTGCCAGCAGCTTGCTGTCAGGGGGCCTAACGAACACCGGGGAGCTGTTTTTT
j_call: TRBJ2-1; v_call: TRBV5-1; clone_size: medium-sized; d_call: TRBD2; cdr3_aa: CASSLAVSGINNEQFF; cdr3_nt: TGCGCCAGCAGCTTGGCCGTCAGCGGGATCAACAATGAGCAGTTCTTC
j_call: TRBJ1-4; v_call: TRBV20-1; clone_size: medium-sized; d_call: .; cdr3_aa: CSARTGAYEKLFF; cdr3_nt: TGCAGTGCTAGAACGGGAGCTTATGAAAAACTGTTTTTT
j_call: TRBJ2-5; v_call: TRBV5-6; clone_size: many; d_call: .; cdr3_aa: CASSLRGQGGETQYF; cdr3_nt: TGTGCCAGCAGCCTCAGGGGCCAAGGTGGGGAGACCCAGTACTTC
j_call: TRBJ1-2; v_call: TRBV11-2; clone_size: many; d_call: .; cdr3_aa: CASSLDLKSVYGYTF; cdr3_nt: TGTGCCAGCAGCTTAGATCTGAAGTCGGTCTATGGCTACACCTTC
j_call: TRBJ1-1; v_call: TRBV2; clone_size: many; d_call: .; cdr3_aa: CASSKERQTEAFF; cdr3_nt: TGTGCCAGCAGTAAAGAGCGGCAGACTGAAGCTTTCTTT
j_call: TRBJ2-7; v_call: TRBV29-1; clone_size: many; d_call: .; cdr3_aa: CSVLQAASYEQYF; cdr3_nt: TGCAGCGTTCTTCAGGCAGCCTCCTACGAGCAGTACTTC
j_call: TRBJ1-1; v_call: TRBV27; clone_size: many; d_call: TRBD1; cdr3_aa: CASSPTRQGEAFF; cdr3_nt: TGTGCCAGCAGCCCAACCCGACAGGGCGAAGCTTTCTTT
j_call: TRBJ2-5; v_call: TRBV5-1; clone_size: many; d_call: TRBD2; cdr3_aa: CASSLVGTSGTETQYF; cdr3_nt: TGCGCCAGCAGCTTGGTTGGGACTAGCGGGACCGAGACCCAGTACTTC
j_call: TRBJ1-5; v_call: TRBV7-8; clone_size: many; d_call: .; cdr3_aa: CASSLAWGQPQHF; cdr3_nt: TGTGCCAGCAGCTTAGCCTGGGGTCAGCCCCAGCATTTT
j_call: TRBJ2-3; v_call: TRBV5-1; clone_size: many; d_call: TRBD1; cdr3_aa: CASSLGPTGDTQYF; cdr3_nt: TGCGCCAGCAGCTTGGGCCCGACAGGGGATACGCAGTATTTT
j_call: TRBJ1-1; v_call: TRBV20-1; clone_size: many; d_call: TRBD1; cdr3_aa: CSATPGGYAEAFF; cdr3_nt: TGCAGTGCGACACCAGGGGGCTATGCTGAAGCTTTCTTT
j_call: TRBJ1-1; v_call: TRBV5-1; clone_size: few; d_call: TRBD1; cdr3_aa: CASSATGVNTEAFF; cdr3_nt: TGCGCCAGCAGCGCCACAGGGGTGAACACTGAAGCTTTCTTT
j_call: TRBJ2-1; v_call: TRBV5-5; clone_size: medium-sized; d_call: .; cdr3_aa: CASSLAADSYNEQFF; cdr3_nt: TGTGCCAGCAGCTTGGCGGCAGACTCCTACAATGAGCAGTTCTTC
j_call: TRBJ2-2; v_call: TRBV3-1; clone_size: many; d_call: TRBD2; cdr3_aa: CASSQPGLAGGAGELFF; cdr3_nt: TGTGCCAGCAGCCAACCGGGACTAGCGGGAGGGGCCGGGGAGCTGTTTTTT
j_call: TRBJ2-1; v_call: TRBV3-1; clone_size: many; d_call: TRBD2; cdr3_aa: CASSLLAGGNNEQFF; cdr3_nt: TGTGCCAGCAGCCTACTAGCGGGGGGAAACAATGAGCAGTTCTTC
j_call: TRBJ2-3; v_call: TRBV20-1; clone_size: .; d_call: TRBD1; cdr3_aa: CSAISSQGAPGTDTQYF; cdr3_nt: TGCAGTGCTATTTCTTCACAGGGGGCGCCGGGGACAGATACGCAGTATTTT